Each of the 25 T cell receptor beta chains below was sequenced from the same sample in a study of T cell repertoires in cytomegalovirus infection. These receptors' antigens are unknown. A single record per CDR3 protein comes from TCRdb applying MiXCR to the reads. The sample has 450,000 to 600,000 distinct CDR3 sequences, about 33% seen once. Sequencing was performed on cultured PBMCs, taken from culture after CMV antigen stimulation. These receptors were taken from a human donor in good health (CMV status not recorded). Some clones in this sample may be carry-over from other donors' samples.

The chain combines TRBV28 with TRBJ1-5, with D possibly TRBD1 on 6 matching bases. The CDR3 contains 15 residues. The germline V gene encodes CDR1 MDHEN and CDR2 SYDVKM. V lost 5 bases and J 9 bases, leaving 20 bases between the germline ends. CDR3 DNA: TGTGCCAGCAGTCACAGGGCCCCGGAGGGAGGGCCCCAGCATTTT. This sequence encodes CASSHRAPEGGPQHF. The whole variable domain, filled in from reference TRBV28 and TRBJ1-5, reads DVKVTQSSRYLVKRTGEKVFLECVQDMDHENMFWYRQDPGLGLRLIYFSYDVKMKEKGDIPEGYSVSREKKERFSLILESASTNQTSMYLCASSHRAPEGGPQHFGDGTRLSIL.

V is TRBV7-6 and J is TRBJ1-3; tentatively, D is TRBD1 (6 bases). The CDR3 sequence is 16 residues long. Germline V CDR1 and CDR2: SGHVS, FNYEAQ. The V end lost 5 bases, the J end lost 0 bases, and 14 bases lay between the germline ends. For the CDR3, the DNA is TGTGCCAGCAGCCTGGCGGGGGCTCGCTCTGGAAACACCATATATTTT. Protein sequence: CASSLAGARSGNTIYF.

Only a few counts were recorded for this clonotype. This CDR3 reads CASSESFSGQGPLQNEQFF. Written as DNA, the CDR3 is TGCGCCAGCAGTGAGTCTTTCTCCGGACAGGGACCCCTCCAGAATGAGCAGTTCTTC. The genes are TRBV10-1 and TRBJ2-1; 8 bases fit TRBD1. This CDR3 has 19 residues. The V segment lost 0 bases and the J segment 7 bases; nucleotides outside the gene matches: 17. Germline lookup yields CDR1 WNHNN and CDR2 SYGVQD (reference sequence).

This clonotype was observed a handful of times. The gene calls are TRBV5-1 and TRBJ2-1; 7 nucleotides match TRBD2. The CDR3 is 12 amino acids. After removal of 0 bases from V and 9 bases from J, the junction contained 0 bases not matched to a gene. Germline lookup yields CDR1 SGHRS and CDR2 YFSETQ. The CDR3 DNA is TGCGCCAGCAGCTTGGGGGAGGGTGAGCAGTTCTTC. Translating it yields CASSLGEGEQFF.

This clonotype has more than one count but fewer than ten. V is TRBV4-2 and J is TRBJ1-1; D gene ambiguous. The V end was cut by 4 bases, the J end by 2 bases, with 11 bases between. CDR3 size: 14 residues. Germline V CDR1 and CDR2: LGHNA, YNFKEQ. CDR3 DNA sequence: TGTGCCAGCAGCCGAAATCAGGTAAACACTGAAGCTTTCTTT. As protein: CASSRNQVNTEAFF.

This chain connects TRBV18 to TRBJ1-4, with D hard to call. The CDR3 covers 13 residues. Germline V gene lookup returns CDR1 KGHSH and CDR2 LQKENI. V lost 3 bases and J lost 11, with 13 bases in between. CDR3 in amino acids: CASSPAEREKLFF. DNA for the CDR3: TGTGCCAGCTCACCGGCTGAGCGGGAGAAACTGTTTTTT.

The V gene is TRBV27, the J gene TRBJ2-1; D perhaps matches TRBD2 (5 bases). The germline V gene has CDR1 MNHEY and CDR2 SMNVEV (reference sequence). CDR3 length: 16 residues. V was trimmed by 7 bases and J by 5 bases, leaving 21 bases between them. CDR3 residues: CASTDTGSLHNNEQFF. The CDR3 DNA reads TGTGCCAGCACCGATACGGGGAGTCTCCACAACAATGAGCAGTTCTTC.

This clonotype was picked up a small number of times. The CDR3 spells CASSPGGTYNSPLHF. The CDR3 DNA is TGTGCCAGCAGCCCAGGGGGTACCTATAATTCACCCCTCCACTTT. The chain links TRBV7-2 to TRBJ1-6; 7 nucleotides match TRBD1. The CDR3 length is 15 residues. CDR1 SGHTA and CDR2 FQGNSA come from the germline V gene. The ends lost 5 bases at V and 2 bases at J; junction bases unmatched: 3.

This clonotype was recorded a few times. J is TRBJ1-4 and V is TRBV28; D gene ambiguous. Trimming left V 6 bases short and J 0 bases short, with 8 bases between. CDR3 length: 14 residues. Germline CDR1 is MDHEN and CDR2 is SYDVKM. The CDR3 nucleotides are TGTGCCAGCAGACCCACACCAACTAATGAAAAACTGTTTTTT. This codes for CASRPTPTNEKLFF.

The rearrangement joins TRBV12-3 or TRBV12-4 to TRBJ1-2; D might be TRBD1 (5 bases). The CDR3 spans 12 residues. Between the trimmed V and J ends, which lost 6 bases and 2 bases, there was a span of 7 bases. The CDR3 region has the DNA TGTGCCAGCAGGGGACCCAACTATGGCTACACCTTC. Translation gives CASRGPNYGYTF.

The sample holds many counts of this clonotype. The chain links TRBV7-2 to TRBJ1-2, with a tentative D call TRBD1 (5 bases). Germline V gene lookup returns CDR1 SGHTA and CDR2 FQGNSA. V shed 2 bases and J shed 4 bases, with 20 bases lying between them. The CDR3 spans 17 residues. The CDR3 coding sequence is TGTGCCAGCAGCTTATATGGATTGAAAGGGGAATCCTATGGCTACACCTTC. It encodes CASSLYGLKGESYGYTF.

This clonotype was detected only a few times. The chain has TRBV5-1 and TRBJ2-2; D is ambiguous. The CDR3 is 13 amino acids. In germline, CDR1 is SGHRS, CDR2 YFSETQ. V was clipped by 4 bases and J by 6 bases, with 10 bases between them. In nucleotides, the CDR3 is TGCGCCAGCAGCCCCGACGGAGCCGGGGAGCTGTTTTTT. The encoded protein is CASSPDGAGELFF.

This chain connects TRBV28 to TRBJ1-2; no definite D call. The V gene lost 2 bases and the J gene lost 5 bases, with 12 bases spanning the gap. The V gene's germline CDR1 is MDHEN and CDR2 SYDVKM. This CDR3 has 14 amino acids. The CDR3 region is CASSLANGRYGYTF. The CDR3 DNA is TGTGCCAGCAGTTTAGCGAACGGCCGGTATGGCTACACCTTC.

This clonotype has a handful of counts. A much larger clone lies one base from this, so it may be a read error. The chain has TRBV7-2 and TRBJ2-5, with D perhaps matching TRBD1 (5 bases). The CDR3 contains 14 residues. V was trimmed by 1 base and J by 2 bases, leaving 8 bases between them. Germline V gene data show CDR1 as SGHTA and CDR2 as FQGNSA. The CDR3 sequence: CASSLGGSQETQYF. The CDR3 region has the DNA TGTGCCAGCAGCTTAGGGGGCAGTCAAGAGACCCAGTACTTC.

This clonotype was counted once. The V call is TRBV7-6, the J call TRBJ1-1, with 7 nucleotides matching TRBD1. CDR1 and CDR2 (germline): SGHVS, FNYEAQ. The CDR3 has 15 residues. The junction had 7 bases not matched to a gene; V was cut back by 5 bases and J by 1 base. This CDR3 is CASSAWAGGNTEAFF. DNA for the CDR3: TGTGCCAGCAGCGCATGGGCAGGGGGGAACACTGAAGCTTTCTTT.

The rearrangement links TRBV28 to TRBJ2-3, with TRBD1 matching 7 bases. This CDR3 contains 16 residues. Germline V gene sequence: CDR1 MDHEN, CDR2 SYDVKM. V shed 6 bases, J shed 2 bases, and the junction held 11 bases outside the gene matches. The CDR3 nucleotides are TGTGCCAGCAGCTATCCCCCCGACAGGGCCACAGATACGCAGTATTTT. Translating gives CASSYPPDRATDTQYF.

The chain uses TRBV11-3 and TRBJ2-2, with unresolved D. Germline loops: CDR1 SGHNT, CDR2 YENEEA. Trimming stripped 1 base from V and 1 base from J, with 10 bases between. The CDR3 consists of 16 residues. The CDR3 bases are TGTGCCAGCAGCTTAGTCGTAGCTGGGAACACCGGGGAGCTGTTTTTT. This sequence encodes CASSLVVAGNTGELFF.

This sequence joins TRBV15 and TRBJ1-2, with 10 nucleotides matching TRBD1. The CDR3 is 16 residues long. From germline, CDR1 is LNHNV and CDR2 YYDKDF (reference sequence). V trimming: 4 bases; J trimming: 7 bases; junction bases outside the gene matches: 12. The CDR3 loop reads CATSTPGQGKKSGYTF. The DNA for the CDR3 is TGTGCCACCAGCACACCGGGACAGGGGAAGAAATCTGGCTACACCTTC.

The chain uses TRBV12-3 or TRBV12-4 and TRBJ2-2; D is possibly TRBD2 (5 bases). This CDR3 spans 15 amino acids. The ends were cut back, 5 bases at V and 3 bases at J, with 13 bases in the middle. The CDR3 sequence: CASSPLLGYTGELFF. For the CDR3, the DNA is TGTGCCAGCAGTCCTCTACTAGGATACACCGGGGAGCTGTTTTTT.

This clonotype has ten or more counts. J is TRBJ2-7 and V is TRBV12-3 or TRBV12-4; 7 nucleotides align to TRBD2. This CDR3 is built from 13 residues. V lost 6 bases and J lost 6; bases outside the gene matches: 8. CDR3 amino acids: CASRKAGSGEQYV. DNA of the CDR3: TGTGCCAGCAGAAAAGCGGGAAGTGGCGAGCAGTACGTC.

The chain links TRBV24-1 to TRBJ1-4; D call uncertain. CDR1 KGHDR and CDR2 SFDVKD come from the germline V gene. This CDR3 is 13 amino acids long. V gave up 1 base and J gave up 8 bases, with 7 bases separating them. The CDR3 nucleotides are TGTGCCACCAGTGATTTCCCGAGCGAAAAACTGTTTTTT. This encodes CATSDFPSEKLFF.

The V call is TRBV19, the J call TRBJ2-6, with TRBD1 matching over 7 bases. Looked up from germline, CDR1 is LNHDA and CDR2 is SQIVND (reference sequence). The V segment lost 3 bases and the J segment 0 bases; nucleotides outside the gene matches: 8. This CDR3 spans 18 amino acids. CDR3 coding DNA: TGTGCCAGTAGTATGCGGACAGGCAGAAGCTCTGGGGCCAACGTCCTGACTTTC. It codes for CASSMRTGRSSGANVLTF.

This clonotype was counted between two and nine times. The rearrangement uses TRBV10-3 and TRBJ2-3, with TRBD2 matching 13 bases. CDR3 length: 17 residues. J was trimmed by 0 bases and V by 6 bases; bases with no gene match: 6. Per the germline V gene, CDR1 is ENHRY and CDR2 is SYGVKD. Written as DNA, the CDR3 is TGTGCCATCAGGGGGACTAGCGGGATCTACAGCACAGATACGCAGTATTTT. Its translation is CAIRGTSGIYSTDTQYF.

V usage is TRBV12-3 or TRBV12-4 and J usage is TRBJ2-2; D ambiguous. The CDR3 consists of 15 residues. The V end was cut by 5 bases, the J end by 4 bases, with 14 bases between. CDR3 bases: TGTGCCAGCAGTGCCCTACGGGCCAGCACCGGGGAGCTGTTTTTT. The encoded protein is CASSALRASTGELFF.

This clonotype was picked up a small number of times. The chain links TRBV12-3 or TRBV12-4 to TRBJ1-2; D may be TRBD1 (6 bases). The CDR3 spans 14 residues. Trimming stripped 6 bases from V and 4 bases from J, with 15 bases between. The DNA for the CDR3 is TGTGCCAGCAGCGATGACAGGCCTAGCTATGGCTACACCTTC. Its protein is CASSDDRPSYGYTF.